This passage covers 21 T cell receptor beta chains from one sample sequenced in a study of human T cells and chemical hapten exposure. The time point was: healthy volunteer bleed at 6 weeks. Researchers extracted total RNA from unfractionated whole blood. Each CDR3 protein is one row after TCRdb ran MiXCR on the RACE reads. The top ten clones hold less than 2% of a sample with 65,000 to 95,000 distinct CDR3 sequences, 7% to 9.5% of them seen once. Material: whole blood. These receptors all stem from a female donor in good health. Some clones in this sample may be carry-over from other donors' samples.

The J gene is TRBJ1-2, the V gene TRBV29-1, with 7 bases identical to TRBD1. CDR1 and CDR2 from the germline V gene are SQVTM and ANQGSEA. CDR3 length: 16 amino acids. J was trimmed by 6 bases and V by 0 bases; bases with no gene match: 13. CDR3 in amino acids: CSVEDRRGPYMDGYTF. In DNA form, the CDR3 reads TGCAGCGTTGAAGATAGGAGGGGGCCCTATATGGATGGCTACACCTTC.

This clonotype has ten or more counts. The gene calls are TRBV25-1 and TRBJ2-6, with TRBD1 identical over 7 bases. Germline-derived CDR1 and CDR2 are MGHDK and SYGVNS. The CDR3 loop spans 21 amino acids. V lost 6 bases to trimming and J lost 0 bases; unmatched junction nucleotides: 20. The CDR3 region is CASRPEASVSGQISGANVLTF. The CDR3 bases are TGTGCCAGCAGGCCCGAGGCTTCCGTGTCGGGACAGATCTCTGGGGCCAACGTCCTGACTTTC.

This chain connects TRBV12-3 or TRBV12-4 to TRBJ2-5; 13 bases are a match to TRBD2. The CDR3 extends over 15 amino acids. The V segment lost 6 bases and the J segment 8 bases; nucleotides outside the gene matches: 9. CDR3: CASSFGTSGEGTQYF. Here the CDR3 DNA reads TGTGCCAGCAGCTTCGGGACTAGCGGGGAGGGTACCCAGTACTTC.

In its sample, this clonotype was seen many times. The chain uses TRBV4-2 and TRBJ2-7; 7 bases are shared with TRBD2. The V gene end was trimmed by 0 bases and the J gene end by 2 bases; junction bases not matched to a gene: 7. CDR3 length: 16 residues. Per the germline V gene, CDR1 is LGHNA and CDR2 is YNFKEQ. CDR3 region: CASSQDRGGSPYEQYF. The DNA for the CDR3 is TGTGCCAGCAGCCAAGATCGGGGAGGGAGCCCCTACGAGCAGTACTTC.

The chain employs TRBV7-2 and TRBJ1-4, with D unresolved. The CDR3 is made up of 15 amino acids. V dropped 2 bases and J dropped 11 bases, with 18 bases sitting between them. Germline values: CDR1 SGHTA, CDR2 FQGNSA. CDR3 in DNA: TGTGCCAGCAGCTTACGACCCGTGATTGGGTTCAAACTGTTTTTT. Translated, it gives CASSLRPVIGFKLFF.

This clonotype showed up many times. The gene calls are TRBV12-3 or TRBV12-4 and TRBJ1-4; D unclear. V was cut by 3 bases and J by 0 bases, with 8 bases left in between. The CDR3 runs to 15 residues. DNA of the CDR3: TGTGCCAGCAGTTTGACGGATGCAACTAATGAAAAACTGTTTTTT. As protein: CASSLTDATNEKLFF.

The table lists this clonotype with a few counts. V is TRBV5-4 and J is TRBJ1-6; 10 bases agree with TRBD1. The CDR3 runs to 14 residues. Trimming at V came to 5 bases and at J to 10 bases, leaving 6 bases not matched to a gene. CDR1 and CDR2 (germline): SGHNT, YYREEE (reference sequence). As DNA, the CDR3 is TGTGCCAGCAGGGGGGGGACAGGGGAGTCACCCCTCCACTTT. This codes for CASRGGTGESPLHF.

On this clonotype itself: This may be a read error, as it is one base from a much larger clone. This rearrangement joins TRBV29-1 to TRBJ1-1; unclear D gene. V was shortened by 5 bases and J by 1 base, with 14 bases between the two germline ends. Germline CDR1 SQVTM, CDR2 ANQGSEA. There are 14 residues in the CDR3. CDR3 sequence (DNA): TGCAGCGTTAAATATCCAGTAGGGAACACTGAAGCTTTCTTT. Encoded protein: CSVKYPVGNTEAFF.

The V and J genes are TRBV10-3 and TRBJ1-1, with 10 bases fitting TRBD1. CDR1 ENHRY and CDR2 SYGVKD come from the germline V gene. V was pared by 6 bases and J by 2 bases, with 6 bases of the junction left unmatched. This CDR3 spans 15 amino acids. The CDR3 sequence is CAIRPGQGGNTEAFF. CDR3 in DNA: TGTGCCATCAGACCCGGACAGGGGGGAAACACTGAAGCTTTCTTT.

The CDR3 region is CASSQDTGSSYEQYF. The DNA for the CDR3 is TGTGCCAGCAGCCAAGATACAGGGAGCTCCTACGAGCAGTACTTC. The chain is built from TRBV4-2 and TRBJ2-7, with a tentative D call TRBD1 (6 bases). The CDR3 runs to 15 residues. V lost 0 bases to trimming and J lost 0 bases, with 9 bases between them. CDR1 LGHNA and CDR2 YNFKEQ come from the germline V gene.

The chain joins TRBV11-2 to TRBJ2-3; the D is unclear. V dropped 4 bases and J dropped 4 bases, with 15 bases sitting between them. This CDR3 comprises 15 residues. The germline CDR1 and CDR2 sequences are SGHAT and FQNNGV. CDR3 sequence reads: CASSWNGPPSDTQYF. The CDR3 coding sequence is TGTGCCAGCAGCTGGAATGGTCCACCCTCAGATACGCAGTATTTT.

The chain is built from TRBV19 and TRBJ1-1; TRBD1 aligns across 7 bases. The CDR3 consists of 15 residues. V was clipped by 0 bases and J by 8 bases; unmatched bases: 9. From germline, CDR1 is LNHDA and CDR2 SQIVND (reference sequence). The CDR3 DNA is TGTGCCAGTAGTATAGATCCCGACAGGGTGGAAGAAGCTTTCTTT. This encodes CASSIDPDRVEEAFF.

This clonotype was seen at least ten times. CDR3 residues: CASSSGRQRTDTQYF. The CDR3, as DNA: TGTGCCAGCAGCTCAGGGCGTCAGCGCACAGATACGCAGTATTTT. V gene TRBV7-2 combines with J gene TRBJ2-3; possibly TRBD1 for D (5 bases). The germline gives CDR1 SGHTA, CDR2 FQGNSA. This CDR3 spans 15 amino acids. The ends were cut back, 4 bases at V and 1 base at J, with 12 bases in the middle. Using reference TRBV7-2 and TRBJ2-3 for the parts outside the CDR3, the full variable domain is GAGVSQSPSNKVTEKGKDVELRCDPISGHTALYWYRQSLGQGLEFLIYFQGNSAPDKSGLPSDRFSAERTGGSVSTLTIQRTQQEDSAVYLCASSSGRQRTDTQYFGPGTRLTVL.

This clonotype was detected ten times or more. This chain links TRBV20-1 with TRBJ1-1; tentative D call: TRBD1 (6 bases). The CDR3 totals 11 residues. V was pared by 5 bases and J by 11 bases, with 15 bases between. The germline gives CDR1 DFQATT, CDR2 SNEGSKA (reference sequence). The CDR3 loop reads CSAGIQGQAFF. CDR3 in DNA: TGCAGTGCTGGAATACAGGGCCAGGCTTTCTTT.

The table lists this clonotype with a few counts. The chain carries TRBV6-5 and TRBJ2-7; D unclear. The CDR3 spans 15 residues. The germline V gene has CDR1 MNHEY and CDR2 SVGAGI. Trimming removed 4 bases at V and 0 bases at J, with 13 bases between. The CDR3 is CASSSRLTLSYEQYF. The CDR3 region has the DNA TGTGCCAGCAGTTCCCGGCTAACCCTCTCCTACGAGCAGTACTTC.

The J gene is TRBJ1-1, the V gene TRBV5-1, with D possibly matching TRBD1 (5 bases). Germline CDR1 and CDR2: SGHRS and YFSETQ. Deletions cut 0 bases from V and 4 bases from J, with 10 bases between. The CDR3 runs 14 residues. The CDR3 nucleotides read TGCGCCAGCAGCTTGGACTACGGGGGCACTGAAGCTTTCTTT. Amino acids: CASSLDYGGTEAFF.

This clonotype was counted ten times or more. The chain uses TRBV4-2 and TRBJ1-5, with TRBD1 identical over 7 bases. The CDR3 is 15 amino acids. The germline gives CDR1 LGHNA, CDR2 YNFKEQ. V lost 4 bases, J lost 5 bases, and 8 bases stayed unmatched. CDR3 in amino acids: CASSRRQGDDQPQHF. The CDR3 DNA is TGTGCCAGCAGCCGCCGACAGGGAGATGATCAGCCCCAGCATTTT.

This clonotype has just a few counts. The rearrangement joins TRBV5-1 to TRBJ1-1; D might be TRBD1 (5 bases). Germline V gene lookup returns CDR1 SGHRS and CDR2 YFSETQ. CDR3 length: 17 amino acids. V shed 4 bases and J shed 1 base, with 20 bases lying between them. The chain's CDR3 is CASSLRPKTATNTEAFF. The CDR3 DNA is TGCGCCAGCAGCCTCCGTCCGAAGACAGCTACGAACACTGAAGCTTTCTTT.

The CDR3 is CASTQEGFANTEAFF. Written as DNA, the CDR3 is TGTGCCAGCACCCAGGAGGGGTTTGCGAACACTGAAGCTTTCTTT. The rearrangement uses TRBV5-4 and TRBJ1-1, with D maybe TRBD1 (5 bases). The CDR3 has 15 residues. Trimming removed 6 bases at V and 1 base at J, with 16 bases between. CDR1 is SGHNT, CDR2 YYREEE, per germline (reference sequence). Full variable domain (outside the CDR3, taken from reference TRBV5-4 and TRBJ1-1): ETGVTQSPTHLIKTRGQQVTLRCSSQSGHNTVSWYQQALGQGPQFIFQYYREEENGRGNFPPRFSGLQFPNYSSELNVNALELDDSALYLCASTQEGFANTEAFFGQGTRLTVV.

This chain uses TRBV12-3 or TRBV12-4 with TRBJ2-7, with 12 bases aligning to TRBD2. The CDR3 sequence is 15 residues long. The V segment lost 6 bases and the J segment 5 bases; nucleotides outside the gene matches: 8. This chain's CDR3 is CASSPAGLAGNEQYF. CDR3 nucleotides: TGTGCCAGCAGCCCGGCCGGACTAGCGGGGAACGAGCAGTACTTC.

In this sample, this clonotype turned up many times. This sequence joins TRBV5-1 and TRBJ2-5; 7 nucleotides agree with TRBD2. Trimming took 4 bases from V and 1 from J; bases not matched to a gene: 4. Looked up from germline, CDR1 is SGHRS and CDR2 is YFSETQ. This CDR3 contains 14 residues. The CDR3 sequence is CASSHSSGQETQYF. The CDR3 nucleotides are TGCGCCAGCAGCCACTCTAGCGGCCAAGAGACCCAGTACTTC.